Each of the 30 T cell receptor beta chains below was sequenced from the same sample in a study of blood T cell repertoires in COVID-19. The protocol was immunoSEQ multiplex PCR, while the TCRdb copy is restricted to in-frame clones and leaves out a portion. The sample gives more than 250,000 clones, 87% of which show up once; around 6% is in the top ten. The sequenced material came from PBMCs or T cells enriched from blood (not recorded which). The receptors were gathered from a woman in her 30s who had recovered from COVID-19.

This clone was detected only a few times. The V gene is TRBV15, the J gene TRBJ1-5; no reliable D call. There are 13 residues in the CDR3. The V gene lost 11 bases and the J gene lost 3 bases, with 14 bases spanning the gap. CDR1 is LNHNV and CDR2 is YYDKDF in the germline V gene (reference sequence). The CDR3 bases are TGTGCCTCCTCCGGACTTTACAATCAGCCCCAGCATTTT. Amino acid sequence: CASSGLYNQPQHF.

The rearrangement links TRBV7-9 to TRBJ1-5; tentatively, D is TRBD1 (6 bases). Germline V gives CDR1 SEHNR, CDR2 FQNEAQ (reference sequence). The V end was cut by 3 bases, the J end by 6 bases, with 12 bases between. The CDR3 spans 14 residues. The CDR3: CASSFGGQSQPQHF. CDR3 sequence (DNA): TGTGCCAGCAGCTTCGGGGGGCAGAGTCAGCCCCAGCATTTT. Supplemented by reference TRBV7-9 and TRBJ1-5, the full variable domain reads DTGVSQNPRHKITKRGQNVTFRCDPISEHNRLYWYRQTLGQGPEFLTYFQNEAQLEKSRLLSDRFSAERPKGSFSTLEIQRTEQGDSAMYLCASSFGGQSQPQHFGDGTRLSIL.

The CDR3 protein is CASSLTGFGTEAFF. The CDR3 region has the DNA TGCGCCAGCAGTCTGACAGGGTTCGGCACTGAAGCTTTCTTT. This chain uses TRBV5-1 with TRBJ1-1, with 7 bases lining up with TRBD1. CDR1 is SGHRS, CDR2 YFSETQ, per germline. With V trimmed by 5 bases and J by 4 bases, 8 bases remained unmatched. The CDR3 consists of 14 residues.

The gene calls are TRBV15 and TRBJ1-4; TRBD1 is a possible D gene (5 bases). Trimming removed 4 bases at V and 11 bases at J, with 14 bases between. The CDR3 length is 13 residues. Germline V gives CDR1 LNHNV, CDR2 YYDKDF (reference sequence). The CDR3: CATSNHHSGKLFF. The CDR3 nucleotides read TGTGCCACCAGCAATCATCACTCAGGGAAACTGTTTTTT.

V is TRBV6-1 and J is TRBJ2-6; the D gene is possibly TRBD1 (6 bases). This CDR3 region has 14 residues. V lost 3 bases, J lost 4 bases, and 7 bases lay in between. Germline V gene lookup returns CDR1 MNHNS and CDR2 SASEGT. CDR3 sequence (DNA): TGTGCCAGCAGTGAGGGGGCCGGGGCCAACGTCCTGACTTTC. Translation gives CASSEGAGANVLTF.

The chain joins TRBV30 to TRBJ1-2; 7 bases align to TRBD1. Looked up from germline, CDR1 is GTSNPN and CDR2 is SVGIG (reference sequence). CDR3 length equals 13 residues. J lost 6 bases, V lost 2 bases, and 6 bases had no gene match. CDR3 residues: CAWSYKGANGYTF. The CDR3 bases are TGTGCCTGGAGTTACAAGGGGGCGAATGGCTACACCTTC.

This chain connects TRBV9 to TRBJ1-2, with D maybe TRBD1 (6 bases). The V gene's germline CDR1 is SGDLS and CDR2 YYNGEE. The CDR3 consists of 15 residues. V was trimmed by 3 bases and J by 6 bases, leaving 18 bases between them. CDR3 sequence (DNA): TGTGCCAGCAGCGCCGAAGGGGGGGGCATAGATGGCTACACCTTC. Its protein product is CASSAEGGGIDGYTF.

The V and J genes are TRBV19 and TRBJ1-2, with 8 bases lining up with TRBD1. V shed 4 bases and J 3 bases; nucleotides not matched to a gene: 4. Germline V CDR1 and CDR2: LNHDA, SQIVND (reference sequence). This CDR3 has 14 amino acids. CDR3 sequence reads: CASSTDRAHYGYTF. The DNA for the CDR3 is TGTGCCAGTAGTACGGACAGGGCGCACTATGGCTACACCTTC.

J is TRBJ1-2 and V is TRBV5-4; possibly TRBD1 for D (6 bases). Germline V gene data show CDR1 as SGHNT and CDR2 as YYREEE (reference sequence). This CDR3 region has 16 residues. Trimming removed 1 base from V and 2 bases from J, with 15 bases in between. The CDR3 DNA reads TGTGCCAGCAGCTTGAACTCGAGGGGGGGGAACTATGGCTACACCTTC. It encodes CASSLNSRGGNYGYTF.

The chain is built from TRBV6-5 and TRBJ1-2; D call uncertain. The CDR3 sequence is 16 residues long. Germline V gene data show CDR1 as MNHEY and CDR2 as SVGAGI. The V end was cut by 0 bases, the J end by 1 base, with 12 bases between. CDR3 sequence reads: CASSYSAVNLNYGYTF. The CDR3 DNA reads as TGTGCCAGCAGTTACTCGGCGGTGAACCTTAACTATGGCTACACCTTC.

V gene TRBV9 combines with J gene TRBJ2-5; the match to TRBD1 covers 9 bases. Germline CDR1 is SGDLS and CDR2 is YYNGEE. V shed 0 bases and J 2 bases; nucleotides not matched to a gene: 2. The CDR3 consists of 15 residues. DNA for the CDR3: TGTGCCAGCAGCGTAGACAGGGGGCCTCAAGAGACCCAGTACTTC. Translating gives CASSVDRGPQETQYF.

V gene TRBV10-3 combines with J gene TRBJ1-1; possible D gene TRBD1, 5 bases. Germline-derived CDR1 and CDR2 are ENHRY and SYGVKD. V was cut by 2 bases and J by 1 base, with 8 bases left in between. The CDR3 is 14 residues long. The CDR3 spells CAISENRRNTEAFF. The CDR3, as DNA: TGTGCCATCAGTGAGAACAGGAGGAACACTGAAGCTTTCTTT.

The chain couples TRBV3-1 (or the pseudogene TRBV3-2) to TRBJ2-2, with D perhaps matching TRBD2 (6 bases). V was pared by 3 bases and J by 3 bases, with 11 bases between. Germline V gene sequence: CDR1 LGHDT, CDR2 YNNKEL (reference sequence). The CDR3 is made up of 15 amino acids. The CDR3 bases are TGTGCCAGCAGCCACCCCCCGGGGGACACCGGGGAGCTGTTTTTT. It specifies CASSHPPGDTGELFF.

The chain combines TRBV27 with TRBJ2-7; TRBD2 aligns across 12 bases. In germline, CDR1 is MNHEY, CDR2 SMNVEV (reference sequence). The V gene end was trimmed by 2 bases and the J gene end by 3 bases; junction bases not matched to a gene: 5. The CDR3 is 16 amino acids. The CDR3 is CASSLGLAGGIYEQYF. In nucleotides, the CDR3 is TGTGCCAGCAGTTTAGGCCTAGCGGGGGGGATCTACGAGCAGTACTTC.

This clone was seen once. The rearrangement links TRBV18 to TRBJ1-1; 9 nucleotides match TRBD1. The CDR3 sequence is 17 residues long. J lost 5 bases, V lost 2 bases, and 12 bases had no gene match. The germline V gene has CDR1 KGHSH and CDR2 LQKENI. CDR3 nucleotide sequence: TGTGCCAGCTCACCATTGCCGGGACAGGGCGTATGGACTGAAGCTTTCTTT. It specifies CASSPLPGQGVWTEAFF.

CDR3 coding DNA: TGTGCCAGCAGCGGTAACCGGCCACAACGCGGTTCACCCCTCCACTTT. It codes for CASSGNRPQRGSPLHF. The chain is built from TRBV7-8 and TRBJ1-6; unclear D gene. Germline CDR1 SGHVS, CDR2 FQNEAQ. Deletions cut 5 bases from V and 9 bases from J, with 20 bases between. The CDR3 length is 16 residues.

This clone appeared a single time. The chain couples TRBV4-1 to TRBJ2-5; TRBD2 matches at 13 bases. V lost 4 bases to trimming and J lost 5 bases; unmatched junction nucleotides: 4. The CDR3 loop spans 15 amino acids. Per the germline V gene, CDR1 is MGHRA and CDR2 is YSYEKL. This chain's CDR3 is CASSPQLAGGETQYF. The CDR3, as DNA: TGCGCCAGCAGCCCTCAACTAGCGGGGGGGGAGACCCAGTACTTC.

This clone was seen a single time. The DNA of the CDR3 is TGCGCCAGCAGCGGAGGGAGCCTTACCGATGAGCAGTTCTTC. Translating it yields CASSGGSLTDEQFF. The V call is TRBV5-1, the J call TRBJ2-1; possible D gene TRBD2, 6 bases. This CDR3 has 14 residues. Germline CDR1 SGHRS, CDR2 YFSETQ. Trimming pared 4 bases from V and 8 bases from J, leaving 16 bases between.

Here the CDR3 reads CSVEDPRVQETQYF. The DNA of the CDR3 is TGCAGCGTTGAAGATCCCCGAGTACAAGAGACCCAGTACTTC. This sequence joins TRBV29-1 and TRBJ2-5; D uncertain. The CDR3 runs 14 residues. The germline V and J ends were trimmed by 0 bases and 2 bases, with 10 bases remaining between them. Germline V CDR1 and CDR2: SQVTM, ANQGSEA. Full variable domain (outside the CDR3, taken from reference TRBV29-1 and TRBJ2-5): SAVISQKPSRDICQRGTSLTIQCQVDSQVTMMFWYRQQPGQSLTLIATANQGSEATYESGFVIDKFPISRPNLTFSTLTVSNMSPEDSSIYLCSVEDPRVQETQYFGPGTRLLVL.

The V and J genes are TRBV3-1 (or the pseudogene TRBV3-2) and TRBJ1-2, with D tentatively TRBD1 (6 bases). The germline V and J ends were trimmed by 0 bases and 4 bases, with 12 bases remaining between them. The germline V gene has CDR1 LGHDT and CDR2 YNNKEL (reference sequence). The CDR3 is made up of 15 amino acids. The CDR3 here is CASSQEGARIYGYTF. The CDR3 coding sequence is TGTGCCAGCAGCCAAGAGGGGGCGCGTATCTATGGCTACACCTTC.

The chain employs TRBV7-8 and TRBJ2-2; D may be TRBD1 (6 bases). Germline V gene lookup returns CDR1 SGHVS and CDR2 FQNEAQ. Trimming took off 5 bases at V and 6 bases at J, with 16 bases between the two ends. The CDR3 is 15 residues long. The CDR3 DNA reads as TGTGCCAGCAGCATCAGGGGCATAGGCGCCGGGGAGCTGTTTTTT. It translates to CASSIRGIGAGELFF.

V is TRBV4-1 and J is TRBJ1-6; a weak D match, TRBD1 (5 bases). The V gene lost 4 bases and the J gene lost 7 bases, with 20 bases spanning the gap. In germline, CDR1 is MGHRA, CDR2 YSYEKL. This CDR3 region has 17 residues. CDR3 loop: CASSLFGGGAQNSPLHF. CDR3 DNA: TGCGCCAGCAGCCTCTTCGGAGGAGGGGCTCAGAATTCACCCCTCCACTTT.

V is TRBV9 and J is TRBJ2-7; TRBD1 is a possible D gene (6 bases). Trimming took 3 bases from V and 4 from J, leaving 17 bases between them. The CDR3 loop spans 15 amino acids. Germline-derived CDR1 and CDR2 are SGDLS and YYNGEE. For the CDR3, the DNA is TGTGCCAGCAGCGCAGGGGAAGCGGTCGGATACGAGCAGTACTTC. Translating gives CASSAGEAVGYEQYF.

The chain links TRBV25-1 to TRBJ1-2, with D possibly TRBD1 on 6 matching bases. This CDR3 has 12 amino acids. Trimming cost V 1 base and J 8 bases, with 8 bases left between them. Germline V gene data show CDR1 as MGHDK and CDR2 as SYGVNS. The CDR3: CASSEWGRGYTF. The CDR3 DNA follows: TGTGCCAGCAGTGAATGGGGGCGAGGCTACACCTTC.

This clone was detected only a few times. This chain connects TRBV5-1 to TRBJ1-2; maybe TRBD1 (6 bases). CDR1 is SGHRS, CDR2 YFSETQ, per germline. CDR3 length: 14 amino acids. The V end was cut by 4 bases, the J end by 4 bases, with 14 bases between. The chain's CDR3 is CASSPNGQSYGYTF. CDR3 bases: TGCGCCAGCAGCCCGAATGGACAGAGCTATGGCTACACCTTC.

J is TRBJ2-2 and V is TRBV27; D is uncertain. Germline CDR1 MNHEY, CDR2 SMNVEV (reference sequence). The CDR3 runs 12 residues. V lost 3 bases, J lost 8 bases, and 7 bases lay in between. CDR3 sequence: CASSFLRGELFF. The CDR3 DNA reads TGTGCCAGCAGTTTCCTGCGTGGGGAGCTGTTTTTT.

CDR3 residues: CASRGDIHYGYTF. CDR3 nucleotides: TGTGCCAGCAGGGGGGACATTCACTATGGCTACACCTTC. The chain has TRBV19 and TRBJ1-2, with 7 bases that match TRBD1. The CDR3 runs 13 residues. Germline CDR1 is LNHDA and CDR2 is SQIVND (reference sequence). The V gene end was trimmed by 9 bases and the J gene end by 3 bases; junction bases not matched to a gene: 7.

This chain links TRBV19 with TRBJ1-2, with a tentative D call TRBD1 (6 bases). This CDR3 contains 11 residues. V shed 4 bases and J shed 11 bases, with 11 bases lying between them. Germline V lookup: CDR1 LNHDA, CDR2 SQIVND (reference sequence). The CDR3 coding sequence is TGTGCCAGTAGTAAAACAGGGTCTTACACCTTC. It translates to CASSKTGSYTF.

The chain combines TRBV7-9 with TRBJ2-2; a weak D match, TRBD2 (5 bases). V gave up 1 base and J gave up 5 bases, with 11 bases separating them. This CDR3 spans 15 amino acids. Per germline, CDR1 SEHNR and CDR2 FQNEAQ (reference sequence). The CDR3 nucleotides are TGTGCCAGCAGCTTAGAACGGGGAAGGACCGGGGAGCTGTTTTTT. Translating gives CASSLERGRTGELFF.

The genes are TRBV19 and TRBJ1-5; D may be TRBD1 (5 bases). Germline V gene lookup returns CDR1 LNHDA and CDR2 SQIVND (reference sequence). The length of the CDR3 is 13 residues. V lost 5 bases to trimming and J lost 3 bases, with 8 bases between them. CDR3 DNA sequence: TGTGCCAGTAGTCGACAGTTCAATCAGCCCCAGCATTTT. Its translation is CASSRQFNQPQHF.